This T cell receptor beta chain was found in a study of OX40 agonist ivuxolimab in advanced cancers. Study at large: Prior therapy, whether anti-PD-1, anti-PD-L1 or anti-CTLA-4, was allowed, and about 40% had some.

This CDR3 is built from 16 residues. V dropped 1 base and J dropped 4 bases, with 11 bases sitting between them. Germline assignment: CDR1 SGHVS and CDR2 FQNEAQ. Assay: immunoSEQ multiplex PCR; the TCRdb copy retains only in-frame clones and omits some. Among approximately 50,000 clones listed, about 82% were seen once. This chain uses TRBV7-8 with TRBJ1-6, with D unresolved. The source material was CD4+ or CD8+ T cells sorted from blood, sampled in a trial of the OX40 agonist ivuxolimab. This sequence was found in an adult with an advanced solid tumor such as melanoma, head and neck, liver or kidney cancer. Here the CDR3 reads CASSLDRAFYNSPLHF. In DNA, the CDR3 is TGTGCCAGCAGCTTAGATCGGGCTTTTTATAATTCACCCCTCCACTTT.